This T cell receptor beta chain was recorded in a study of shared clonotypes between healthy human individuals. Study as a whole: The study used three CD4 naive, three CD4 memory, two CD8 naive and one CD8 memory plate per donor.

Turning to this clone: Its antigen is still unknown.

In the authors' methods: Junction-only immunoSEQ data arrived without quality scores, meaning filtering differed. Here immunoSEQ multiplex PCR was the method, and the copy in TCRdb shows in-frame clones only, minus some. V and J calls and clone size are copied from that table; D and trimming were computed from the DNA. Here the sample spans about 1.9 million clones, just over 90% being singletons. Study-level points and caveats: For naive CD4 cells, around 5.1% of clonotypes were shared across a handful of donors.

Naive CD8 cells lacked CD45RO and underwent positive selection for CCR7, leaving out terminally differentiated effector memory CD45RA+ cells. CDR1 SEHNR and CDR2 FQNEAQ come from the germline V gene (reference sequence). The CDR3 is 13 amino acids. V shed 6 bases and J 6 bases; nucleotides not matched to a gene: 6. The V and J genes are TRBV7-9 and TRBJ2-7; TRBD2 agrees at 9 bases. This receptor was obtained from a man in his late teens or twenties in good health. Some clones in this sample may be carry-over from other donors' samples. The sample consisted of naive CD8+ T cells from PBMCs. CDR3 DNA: TGTGCCAGCAGTGGGCTAGCGGGGCGCGAGCAGTACTTC. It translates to CASSGLAGREQYF.